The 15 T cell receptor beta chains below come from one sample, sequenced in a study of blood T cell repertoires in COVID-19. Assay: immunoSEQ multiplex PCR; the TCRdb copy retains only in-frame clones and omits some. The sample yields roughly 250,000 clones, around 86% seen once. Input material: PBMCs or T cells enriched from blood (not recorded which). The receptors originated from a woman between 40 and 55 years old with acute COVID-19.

In DNA form, the CDR3 reads TGTGCCAGCAGTTACCGGACAGGGGGCTACGAGCAGTACTTC. This sequence encodes CASSYRTGGYEQYF. This sequence joins TRBV6-5 and TRBJ2-7, with 10 bases that match TRBD1. CDR1 is MNHEY, CDR2 SVGAGI, per germline. The CDR3 totals 14 residues. V lost 2 bases to trimming and J lost 3 bases; unmatched junction nucleotides: 1.

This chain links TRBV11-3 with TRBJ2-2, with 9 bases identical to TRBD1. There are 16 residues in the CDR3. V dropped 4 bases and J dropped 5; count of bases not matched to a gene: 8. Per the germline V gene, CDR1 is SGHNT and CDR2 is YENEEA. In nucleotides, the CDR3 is TGTGCCAGCAGCTCCGAACAGGGGGCGCGGACCGGGGAGCTGTTTTTT. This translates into CASSSEQGARTGELFF.

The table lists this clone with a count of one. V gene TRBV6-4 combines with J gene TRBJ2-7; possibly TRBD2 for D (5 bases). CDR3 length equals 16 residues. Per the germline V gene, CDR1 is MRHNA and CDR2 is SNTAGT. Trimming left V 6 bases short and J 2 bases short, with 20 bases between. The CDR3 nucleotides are TGTGCCAGCAGGGACGCCGTGGGAGCGCGACCCTACGAGCAGTACTTC. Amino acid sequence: CASRDAVGARPYEQYF.

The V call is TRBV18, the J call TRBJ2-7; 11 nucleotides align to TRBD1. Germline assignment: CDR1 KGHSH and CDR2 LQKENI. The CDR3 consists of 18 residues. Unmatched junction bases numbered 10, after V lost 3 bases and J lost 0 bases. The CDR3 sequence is CASSPRTGGAGSSYEQYF. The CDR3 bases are TGTGCCAGCTCACCTCGGACAGGGGGCGCGGGGAGCTCCTACGAGCAGTACTTC.

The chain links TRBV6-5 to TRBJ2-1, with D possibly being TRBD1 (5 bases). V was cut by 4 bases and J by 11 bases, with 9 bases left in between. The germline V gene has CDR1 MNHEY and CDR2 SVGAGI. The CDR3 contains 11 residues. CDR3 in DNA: TGTGCCAGCAGTTTTAGGGGAAAGCAGTTCTTC. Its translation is CASSFRGKQFF.

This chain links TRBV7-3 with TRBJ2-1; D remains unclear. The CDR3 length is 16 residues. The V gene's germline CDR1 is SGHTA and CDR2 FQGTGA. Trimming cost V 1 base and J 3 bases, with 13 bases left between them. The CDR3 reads CASSLNKPTNYNEQFF. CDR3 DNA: TGTGCCAGCAGCTTAAATAAACCGACAAACTACAATGAGCAGTTCTTC.

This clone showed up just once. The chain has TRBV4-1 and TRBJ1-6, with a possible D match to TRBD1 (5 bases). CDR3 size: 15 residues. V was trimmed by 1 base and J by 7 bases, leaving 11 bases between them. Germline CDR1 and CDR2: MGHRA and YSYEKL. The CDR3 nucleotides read TGCGCCAGCAGCCAAGTTTGGGGGGTAAATTCACCCCTCCACTTT. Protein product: CASSQVWGVNSPLHF.

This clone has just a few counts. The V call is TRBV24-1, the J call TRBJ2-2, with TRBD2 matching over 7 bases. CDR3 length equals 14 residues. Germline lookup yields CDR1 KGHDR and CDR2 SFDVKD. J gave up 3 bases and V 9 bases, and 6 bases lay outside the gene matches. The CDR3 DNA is TGTGCCACCCACGGGGGGACGGACACCGGGGAGCTGTTTTTT. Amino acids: CATHGGTDTGELFF.

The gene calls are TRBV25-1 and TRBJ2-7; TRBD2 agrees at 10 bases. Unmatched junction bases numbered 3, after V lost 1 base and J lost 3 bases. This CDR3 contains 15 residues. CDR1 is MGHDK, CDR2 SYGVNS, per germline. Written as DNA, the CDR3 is TGTGCCAGCAGTGAATCAACTAGCGGGGACTACGAGCAGTACTTC. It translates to CASSESTSGDYEQYF.

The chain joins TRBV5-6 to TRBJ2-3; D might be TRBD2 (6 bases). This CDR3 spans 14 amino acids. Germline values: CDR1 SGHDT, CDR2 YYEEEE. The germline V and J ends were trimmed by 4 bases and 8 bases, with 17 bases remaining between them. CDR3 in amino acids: CASSPPLTGATQYF. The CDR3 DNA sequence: TGTGCCAGCAGCCCCCCCCTCACGGGAGCTACGCAGTATTTT.

CDR3 DNA sequence: TGTGCCAGCAGCTTGCCAGGAATTTCCTACGAGCAGTACTTC. Amino acid sequence: CASSLPGISYEQYF. The chain links TRBV11-1 to TRBJ2-7; D is undetermined. Deletions cut 3 bases from V and 1 base from J, with 10 bases between. Germline CDR1 is SGHAT and CDR2 is FQDESV (reference sequence). The CDR3 spans 14 residues.

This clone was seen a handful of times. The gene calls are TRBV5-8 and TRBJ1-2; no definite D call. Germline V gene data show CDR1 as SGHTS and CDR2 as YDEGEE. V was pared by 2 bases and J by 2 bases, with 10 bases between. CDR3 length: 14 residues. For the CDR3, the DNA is TGTGCCAGCAGCTTAACTGTTCCGAACTATGGCTACACCTTC. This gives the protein CASSLTVPNYGYTF.

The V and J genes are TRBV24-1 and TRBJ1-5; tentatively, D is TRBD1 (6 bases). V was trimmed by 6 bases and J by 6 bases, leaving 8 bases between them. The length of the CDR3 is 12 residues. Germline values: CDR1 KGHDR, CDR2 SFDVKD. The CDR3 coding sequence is TGTGCCACCAGTCAAGGGGGTCAGCCCCAGCATTTT. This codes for CATSQGGQPQHF.

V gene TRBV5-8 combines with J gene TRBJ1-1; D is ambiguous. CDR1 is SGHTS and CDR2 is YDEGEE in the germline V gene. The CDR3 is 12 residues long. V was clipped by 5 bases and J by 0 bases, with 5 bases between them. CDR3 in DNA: TGTGCCAGCAGTTTAGTGAACACTGAAGCTTTCTTT. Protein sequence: CASSLVNTEAFF.

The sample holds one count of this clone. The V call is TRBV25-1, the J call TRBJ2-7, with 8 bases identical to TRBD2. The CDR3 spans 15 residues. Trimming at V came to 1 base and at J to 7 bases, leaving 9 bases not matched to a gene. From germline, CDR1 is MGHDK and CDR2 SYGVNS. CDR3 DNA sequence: TGTGCCAGCAGTGAATCGGTGCGGGGGGCGGTTGAGCAGTACTTC. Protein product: CASSESVRGAVEQYF.